The TCR beta chain under discussion was sequenced for a study of T cell responses to AZD1222 COVID-19 vaccine. General study results and limits: Spike-specific TCR breadth and depth rose after two AZD1222 doses. Regions 160-218 and 743-854 dominated among vaccine-associated CD4 TCRs spanning spike.

CDR3 length: 16 residues. The germline CDR1 and CDR2 sequences are SGHKS and YYEKEE (reference sequence). The germline V and J ends were trimmed by 3 bases and 3 bases, with 16 bases remaining between them. Concerning this clone itself: Its cognate antigen is unknown.

The protocol was immunoSEQ multiplex PCR, while the TCRdb copy is restricted to in-frame clones and leaves out a portion. The data contain fewer than 200,000 clones, 92% of them seen just once; the ten biggest clones take up about 4.6%. V and J are TRBV5-5 and TRBJ1-5; a possible D gene is TRBD1 (5 bases). The starting material was peripheral blood, obtained on day 0 of MenACWY control vaccination. This TCR derives from an adult in good health. This CDR3 reads CASSSSPGSDNQPQHF. The CDR3 nucleotides read TGTGCCAGCAGCTCAAGTCCAGGGAGTGACAATCAGCCCCAGCATTTT.